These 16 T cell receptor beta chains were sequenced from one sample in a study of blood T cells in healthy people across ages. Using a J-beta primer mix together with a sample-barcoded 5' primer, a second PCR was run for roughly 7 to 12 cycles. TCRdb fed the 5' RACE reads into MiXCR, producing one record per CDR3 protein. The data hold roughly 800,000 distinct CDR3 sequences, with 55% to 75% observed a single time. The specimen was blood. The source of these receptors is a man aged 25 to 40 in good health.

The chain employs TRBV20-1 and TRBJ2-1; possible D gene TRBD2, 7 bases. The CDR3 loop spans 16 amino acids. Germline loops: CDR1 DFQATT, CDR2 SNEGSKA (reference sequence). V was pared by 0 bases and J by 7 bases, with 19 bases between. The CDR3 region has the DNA TGCAGTGCTAGAGAGGTCGGGGGGCTCCTGAGGAATGAGCAGTTCTTC. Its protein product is CSAREVGGLLRNEQFF.

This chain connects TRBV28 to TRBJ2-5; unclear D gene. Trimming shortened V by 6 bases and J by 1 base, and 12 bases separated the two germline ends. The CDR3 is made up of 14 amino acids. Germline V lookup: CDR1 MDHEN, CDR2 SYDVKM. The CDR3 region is CASSLGPTQETQYF. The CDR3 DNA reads TGTGCCAGCAGCTTAGGGCCCACCCAAGAGACCCAGTACTTC.

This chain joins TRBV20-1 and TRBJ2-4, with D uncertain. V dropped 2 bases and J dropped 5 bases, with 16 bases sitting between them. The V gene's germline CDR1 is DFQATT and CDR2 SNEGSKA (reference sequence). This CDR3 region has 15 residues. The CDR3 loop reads CSARRRDVPQNIQYF. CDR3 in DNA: TGCAGTGCTAGACGAAGAGACGTCCCCCAAAACATTCAGTACTTC.

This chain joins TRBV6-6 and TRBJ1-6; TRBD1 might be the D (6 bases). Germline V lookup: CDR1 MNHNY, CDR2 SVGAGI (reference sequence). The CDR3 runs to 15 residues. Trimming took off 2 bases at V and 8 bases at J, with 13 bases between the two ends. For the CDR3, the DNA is TGTGCCAGCAGTTACGCTCCGGGGGCCGATTCACCCCTCCACTTT. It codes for CASSYAPGADSPLHF.

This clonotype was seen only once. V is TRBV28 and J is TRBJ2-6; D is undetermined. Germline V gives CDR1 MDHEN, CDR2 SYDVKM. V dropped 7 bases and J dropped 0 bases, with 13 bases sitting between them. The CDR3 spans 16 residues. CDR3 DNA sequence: TGTGCCAGCAAACCCTCGGGCGTCTCTGGGGCCAACGTCCTGACTTTC. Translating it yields CASKPSGVSGANVLTF.

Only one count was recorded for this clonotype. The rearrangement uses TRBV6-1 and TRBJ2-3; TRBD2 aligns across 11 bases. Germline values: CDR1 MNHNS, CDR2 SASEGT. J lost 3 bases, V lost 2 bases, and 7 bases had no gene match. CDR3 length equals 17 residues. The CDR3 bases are TGTGCCAGCAGTGAACCCTACCTAGCGGGGGGAACAGATACGCAGTATTTT. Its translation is CASSEPYLAGGTDTQYF.

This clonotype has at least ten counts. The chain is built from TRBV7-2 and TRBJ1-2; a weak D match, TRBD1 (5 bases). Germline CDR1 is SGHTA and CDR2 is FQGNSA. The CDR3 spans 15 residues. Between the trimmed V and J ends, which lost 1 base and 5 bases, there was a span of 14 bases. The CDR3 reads CASSLVEQGGYGYTF. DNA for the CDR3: TGTGCCAGCAGCTTAGTAGAGCAGGGTGGATATGGCTACACCTTC.

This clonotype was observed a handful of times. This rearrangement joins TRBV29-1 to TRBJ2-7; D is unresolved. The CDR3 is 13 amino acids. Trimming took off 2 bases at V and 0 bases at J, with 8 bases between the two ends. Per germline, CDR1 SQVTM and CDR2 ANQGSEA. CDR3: CSVEHGNSYEQYF. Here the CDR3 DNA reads TGCAGCGTTGAACACGGTAACTCCTACGAGCAGTACTTC.

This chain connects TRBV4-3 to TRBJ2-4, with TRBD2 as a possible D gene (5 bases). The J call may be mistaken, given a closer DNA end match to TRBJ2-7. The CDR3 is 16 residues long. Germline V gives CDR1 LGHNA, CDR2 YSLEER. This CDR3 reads CASSQERPGSVYEQYF. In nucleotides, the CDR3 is TGCGCCAGCAGCCAAGAGAGGCCGGGAAGCGTTTACGAGCAGTACTTC.

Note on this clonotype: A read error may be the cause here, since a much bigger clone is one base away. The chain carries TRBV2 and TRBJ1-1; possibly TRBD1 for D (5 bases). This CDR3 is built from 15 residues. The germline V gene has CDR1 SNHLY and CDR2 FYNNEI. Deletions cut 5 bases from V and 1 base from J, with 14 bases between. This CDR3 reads CASSTDSPTNTEAFF. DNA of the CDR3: TGTGCCAGCAGTACCGACAGTCCCACGAACACTGAAGCTTTCTTT.

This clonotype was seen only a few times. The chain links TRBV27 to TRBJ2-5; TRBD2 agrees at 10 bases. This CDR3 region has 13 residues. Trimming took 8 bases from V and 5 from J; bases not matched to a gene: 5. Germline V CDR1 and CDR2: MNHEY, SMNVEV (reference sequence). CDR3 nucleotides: TGTGCCAGCTGGACTAGCGGAGGGGAGACCCAGTACTTC. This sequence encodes CASWTSGGETQYF.

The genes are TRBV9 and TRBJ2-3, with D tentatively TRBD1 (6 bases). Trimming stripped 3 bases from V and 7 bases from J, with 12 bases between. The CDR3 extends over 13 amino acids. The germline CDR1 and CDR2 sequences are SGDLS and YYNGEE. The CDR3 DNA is TGTGCCAGCAGCGCTGGGGGCTCCTATACGCAGTATTTT. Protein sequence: CASSAGGSYTQYF.

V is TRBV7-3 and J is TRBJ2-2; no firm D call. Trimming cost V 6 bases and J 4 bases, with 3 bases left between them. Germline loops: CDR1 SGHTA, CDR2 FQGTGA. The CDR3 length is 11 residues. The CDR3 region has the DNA TGTGCCAGCAGATCCACCGGGGAGCTGTTTTTT. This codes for CASRSTGELFF.

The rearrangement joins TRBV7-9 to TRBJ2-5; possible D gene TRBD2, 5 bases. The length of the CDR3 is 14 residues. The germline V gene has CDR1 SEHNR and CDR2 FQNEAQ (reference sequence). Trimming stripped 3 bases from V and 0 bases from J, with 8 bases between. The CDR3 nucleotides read TGTGCCAGCAGCTTTCTCGGGGACCAAGAGACCCAGTACTTC. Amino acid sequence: CASSFLGDQETQYF. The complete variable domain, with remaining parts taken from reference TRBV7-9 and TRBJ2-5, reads DTGVSQNPRHKITKRGQNVTFRCDPISEHNRLYWYRQTLGQGPEFLTYFQNEAQLEKSRLLSDRFSAERPKGSFSTLEIQRTEQGDSAMYLCASSFLGDQETQYFGPGTRLLVL.

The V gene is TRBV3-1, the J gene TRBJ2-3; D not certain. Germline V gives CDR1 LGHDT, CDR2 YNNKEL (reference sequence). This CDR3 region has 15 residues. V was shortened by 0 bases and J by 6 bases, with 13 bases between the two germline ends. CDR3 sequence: CASSQDISVRDTQYF. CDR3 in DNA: TGTGCCAGCAGCCAAGATATTTCAGTTAGGGATACGCAGTATTTT.

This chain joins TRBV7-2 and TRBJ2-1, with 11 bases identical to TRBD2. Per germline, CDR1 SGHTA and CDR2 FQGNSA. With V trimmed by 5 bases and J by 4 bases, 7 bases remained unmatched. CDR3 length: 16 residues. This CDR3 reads CASSAILAGVYNEQFF. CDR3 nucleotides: TGTGCCAGCAGCGCTATACTAGCGGGGGTATACAATGAGCAGTTCTTC. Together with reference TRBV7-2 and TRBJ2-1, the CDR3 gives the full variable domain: GAGVSQSPSNKVTEKGKDVELRCDPISGHTALYWYRQSLGQGLEFLIYFQGNSAPDKSGLPSDRFSAERTGGSVSTLTIQRTQQEDSAVYLCASSAILAGVYNEQFFGPGTRLTVL.